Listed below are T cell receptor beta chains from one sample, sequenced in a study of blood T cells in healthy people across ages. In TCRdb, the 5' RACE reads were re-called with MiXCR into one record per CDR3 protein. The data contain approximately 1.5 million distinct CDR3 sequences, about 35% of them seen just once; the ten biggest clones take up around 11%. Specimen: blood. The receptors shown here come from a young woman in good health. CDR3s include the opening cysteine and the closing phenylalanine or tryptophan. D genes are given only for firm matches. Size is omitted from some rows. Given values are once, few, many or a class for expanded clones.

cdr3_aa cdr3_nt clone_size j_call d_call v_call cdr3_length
CSAEGTRNMDTQYF TGCAGTGCTGAAGGGACTAGGAATATGGATACGCAGTATTTT few TRBJ2-3 TRBD2 TRBV20-1 14
CASSLVLLDWNTGELFF TGTGCCAGCAGCTTAGTCCTACTGGACTGGAACACCGGGGAGCTGTTTTTT - TRBJ2-2 - TRBV7-8 17
CASSIVTASTDAQYF TGTGCCAGCAGCATAGTGACGGCTAGCACAGATGCGCAGTATTTT - TRBJ2-3 - TRBV11-2 15
CASRGGLGGHLNEQYF TGTGCCAGCAGAGGAGGGTTGGGGGGGCATTTAAACGAGCAGTACTTC - TRBJ2-7 - TRBV27 16
CSLLEGNYGYTF TGCAGCCTTCTCGAGGGTAACTATGGCTACACCTTC - TRBJ1-2 - TRBV29-1 12
CASSFATTYNEQFF TGTGCCAGCAGTTTCGCGACTACCTACAATGAGCAGTTCTTC - TRBJ2-1 - TRBV12-3/TRBV12-4 14
CASSLDPGVNTIYF TGTGCCAGCAGCTTGGATCCAGGGGTAAACACCATATATTTT once TRBJ1-3 - TRBV5-5 14
CASSLDRGRVYGYTF TGTGCCAGCAGCTTAGACAGGGGGCGCGTCTATGGCTACACCTTC many TRBJ1-2 TRBD1 TRBV7-9 15
CASSYDSGTEAFF TGTGCCAGCAGCTACGACAGTGGCACTGAAGCTTTCTTT - TRBJ1-1 - TRBV6-5 13
CASSPPGTEVTGELFF TGTGCCAGCAGTCCACCCGGGACAGAGGTAACCGGGGAGCTGTTTTTT - TRBJ2-2 TRBD1 TRBV27 16
CSARAPAETQYF TGCAGTGCTAGAGCCCCGGCCGAGACCCAGTACTTC few TRBJ2-5 - TRBV20-1 12
CASSRTLRSTDTQYF TGTGCCAGCAGTCGGACACTTCGTAGCACAGATACGCAGTATTTT - TRBJ2-3 - TRBV14 15
CASSLGTSGGQTQYF TGTGCCAGCAGCCTCGGGACTAGCGGGGGACAGACCCAGTACTTC - TRBJ2-5 TRBD2 TRBV7-6 15
CASSVEGSEQFF TGTGCCAGCAGCGTAGAAGGCAGTGAGCAGTTCTTC many TRBJ2-1 - TRBV9 12
CASRGTRPYEQYF TGTGCCAGCAGAGGTACGAGGCCCTACGAGCAGTACTTC few TRBJ2-7 - TRBV6-5 13
CSAQGTSRYEQYF TGCAGTGCCCAAGGGACTAGCAGGTACGAGCAGTACTTC - TRBJ2-7 TRBD2 TRBV20-1 13
CASRPDTNYGYTF TGCGCCAGCAGACCCGATACTAACTATGGCTACACCTTC - TRBJ1-2 - TRBV5-1 13